The 10 T cell receptor beta chains presented below share a single source sample, sequenced in a study of cytomegalovirus exposure and HLA in healthy donors. Profiled with immunoSEQ multiplex PCR; TCRdb holds only in-frame clones, not every one. The sample contains under 200,000 clones, around 92% of which appear only once. Sequenced sample: PBMCs. The receptors shown here come from a man aged 18 to 29 in good health and CMV-seropositive.

V is TRBV11-3 and J is TRBJ2-4; 7 bases map to TRBD1. J lost 7 bases, V lost 0 bases, and 3 bases had no gene match. From germline, CDR1 is SGHNT and CDR2 YENEEA. This CDR3 has 14 residues. CDR3 region: CASSLEGGRNIQYF. Here the CDR3 DNA reads TGTGCCAGCAGCTTAGAAGGGGGCCGTAACATTCAGTACTTC.

This clone was seen just once. The chain couples TRBV19 to TRBJ2-7; D call uncertain. Germline lookup yields CDR1 LNHDA and CDR2 SQIVND (reference sequence). This CDR3 has 15 amino acids. V was cut by 5 bases and J by 1 base, with 15 bases left in between. The CDR3 spells CASSGTTDISYEQYF. DNA of the CDR3: TGTGCCAGTAGTGGAACAACAGACATATCCTACGAGCAGTACTTC. Based on the CDR3 plus reference TRBV19 and TRBJ2-7, the full variable domain is DGGITQSPKYLFRKEGQNVTLSCEQNLNHDAMYWYRQDPGQGLRLIYYSQIVNDFQKGDIAEGYSVSREKKESFPLTVTSAQKNPTAFYLCASSGTTDISYEQYFGPGTRLTVT.

The V call is TRBV7-3, the J call TRBJ1-1; D perhaps matches TRBD1 (5 bases). From germline, CDR1 is SGHTA and CDR2 FQGTGA. The CDR3 loop spans 13 amino acids. Trimming stripped 5 bases from V and 7 bases from J, with 14 bases between. The CDR3, as DNA: TGTGCCAGCAGCCTTCTCGGCGGGGGTGAAGCTTTCTTT. It codes for CASSLLGGGEAFF.

The chain combines TRBV7-9 with TRBJ2-2; 9 bases agree with TRBD1. V trimming: 4 bases; J trimming: 0 bases; junction bases outside the gene matches: 9. Germline V CDR1 and CDR2: SEHNR, FQNEAQ (reference sequence). The CDR3 extends over 18 amino acids. CDR3 sequence reads: CASSSPGQGGSNTGELFF. CDR3 in DNA: TGTGCCAGCAGCTCCCCGGGACAGGGAGGGTCGAACACCGGGGAGCTGTTTTTT.

The chain carries TRBV7-6 and TRBJ1-3; 7 nucleotides line up with TRBD1. Germline CDR1 SGHVS, CDR2 FNYEAQ. Trimming at V came to 11 bases and at J to 4 bases, leaving 8 bases not matched to a gene. The CDR3 covers 13 residues. DNA of the CDR3: TGTGCCTCACAGGGGACTGAAGGAAACACCATATATTTT. Translating gives CASQGTEGNTIYF.

The chain employs TRBV9 and TRBJ2-2, with TRBD2 identical over 11 bases. Trimming at V came to 0 bases and at J to 5 bases, leaving 3 bases not matched to a gene. There are 16 residues in the CDR3. Per germline, CDR1 SGDLS and CDR2 YYNGEE. The CDR3 bases are TGTGCCAGCAGCGTAGCGGGACTAGCGGTAACCGGGGAGCTGTTTTTT. Amino acids: CASSVAGLAVTGELFF.

The genes are TRBV7-9 and TRBJ2-7; maybe TRBD2 (6 bases). The CDR3 has 15 residues. Germline CDR1 SEHNR, CDR2 FQNEAQ (reference sequence). Trimming stripped 4 bases from V and 3 bases from J, with 16 bases between. The CDR3 loop is CASSSFGGLVYEQYF. The CDR3 bases are TGTGCCAGCAGCTCCTTTGGAGGGCTAGTCTACGAGCAGTACTTC. The whole variable domain, remainder taken from reference TRBV7-9 and TRBJ2-7, is DTGVSQNPRHKITKRGQNVTFRCDPISEHNRLYWYRQTLGQGPEFLTYFQNEAQLEKSRLLSDRFSAERPKGSFSTLEIQRTEQGDSAMYLCASSSFGGLVYEQYFGPGTRLTVT.

The genes are TRBV28 and TRBJ2-4; 9 bases map to TRBD2. The V gene's germline CDR1 is MDHEN and CDR2 SYDVKM. V lost 5 bases and J lost 0; bases outside the gene matches: 17. The CDR3 length is 20 residues. The CDR3: CASSLYLVSSGKLAKNIQYF. CDR3 in DNA: TGTGCCAGCAGTCTATATTTGGTGTCTAGCGGGAAACTAGCCAAAAACATTCAGTACTTC.

This chain joins TRBV27 and TRBJ2-5, with 10 nucleotides matching TRBD2. V lost 0 bases to trimming and J lost 4 bases; unmatched junction nucleotides: 8. Germline values: CDR1 MNHEY, CDR2 SMNVEV (reference sequence). The CDR3 has 17 residues. The CDR3 sequence: CASSLSSRSSGRETQYF. DNA of the CDR3: TGTGCCAGCAGTTTATCGAGTCGGTCTAGCGGGAGAGAGACCCAGTACTTC.

The chain is built from TRBV5-1 and TRBJ2-3; TRBD2 matches 8 bases. V lost 0 bases and J lost 5; bases outside the gene matches: 2. The CDR3 runs to 14 residues. Germline-derived CDR1 and CDR2 are SGHRS and YFSETQ. The DNA for the CDR3 is TGCGCCAGCAGCTTGGCGGGAGGGTTAGATACGCAGTATTTT. Residues: CASSLAGGLDTQYF.